Below are 12 T cell receptor beta chains sequenced from a single sample in a study of blood T cell repertoires in COVID-19. Sequencing used immunoSEQ multiplex PCR; TCRdb keeps in-frame clones, though not all of them. Counted here are 150,000 to 200,000 clones, less than 90% occurring once; the ten biggest clones make up roughly 15%. Sequencing was done on a sample of peripheral blood. Source of these receptors: a woman in her 70s with COVID-19, enrolled during active disease.

This clone came up once. The J gene is TRBJ2-3, the V gene TRBV28; 9 bases fit TRBD2. The germline V gene encodes CDR1 MDHEN and CDR2 SYDVKM. This CDR3 is 16 amino acids long. J was trimmed by 6 bases and V by 5 bases; bases with no gene match: 12. The CDR3 coding sequence is TGTGCCAGCAGTCCCCCGGGCGGGGGGGCGGGGGATACGCAGTATTTT. Translated: CASSPPGGGAGDTQYF.

V is TRBV3-1 (or the pseudogene TRBV3-2) and J is TRBJ1-2; TRBD1 might be the D (6 bases). CDR3 length: 13 residues. Per germline, CDR1 LGHDT and CDR2 YNNKEL (reference sequence). V lost 4 bases to trimming and J lost 8 bases, with 14 bases between them. CDR3 DNA sequence: TGTGCCAGCAGCCTCACAGGGCCTGGGGGCTACACCTTC. It yields the protein CASSLTGPGGYTF.

The CDR3, as DNA: TGCGCCAGCAGCTTGGATCAGGGTGATTCACCCCTCCACTTT. Its protein is CASSLDQGDSPLHF. The chain uses TRBV5-1 and TRBJ1-6; D possibly corresponds to TRBD1 (5 bases). Trimming took 0 bases from V and 8 from J, leaving 9 bases between them. The CDR3 loop spans 14 amino acids. Germline CDR1 and CDR2: SGHRS and YFSETQ.

With regard to this clone: A much larger clone lies a single base off, so this may be a read error. The genes are TRBV7-2 and TRBJ1-5, with D maybe TRBD1 (6 bases). Trimming took 2 bases from V and 2 from J, leaving 7 bases between them. The germline V gene encodes CDR1 SGHTA and CDR2 FQGNSA. CDR3 size: 14 residues. CDR3 protein: CASSLSGGNQPQHF. The CDR3 DNA follows: TGTGCCAGCAGCTTATCAGGGGGCAATCAGCCCCAGCATTTT.

The rearrangement links TRBV6-5 to TRBJ1-6; D ambiguous. This CDR3 comprises 14 residues. The germline CDR1 and CDR2 sequences are MNHEY and SVGAGI. The ends were cut back, 4 bases at V and 10 bases at J, with 14 bases in the middle. CDR3 amino acids: CASSSPRGRSPLHF. The CDR3 nucleotides read TGTGCCAGCAGTTCCCCCCGGGGAAGGTCACCCCTCCACTTT.

This chain connects TRBV19 to TRBJ1-2; D is undetermined. The CDR3 runs to 15 residues. Looked up from germline, CDR1 is LNHDA and CDR2 is SQIVND (reference sequence). V shed 0 bases and J shed 0 bases, with 8 bases lying between them. The CDR3 sequence: CASSIESRANYGYTF. In nucleotides, the CDR3 is TGTGCCAGTAGTATAGAATCTCGAGCTAACTATGGCTACACCTTC. Filled out from reference TRBV19 and TRBJ1-2, the complete variable domain reads DGGITQSPKYLFRKEGQNVTLSCEQNLNHDAMYWYRQDPGQGLRLIYYSQIVNDFQKGDIAEGYSVSREKKESFPLTVTSAQKNPTAFYLCASSIESRANYGYTFGSGTRLTVV.

The chain joins TRBV20-1 to TRBJ2-7; no clear D gene. The germline V and J ends were trimmed by 3 bases and 5 bases, with 14 bases remaining between them. CDR3 length: 13 residues. Germline lookup yields CDR1 DFQATT and CDR2 SNEGSKA (reference sequence). As DNA, the CDR3 is TGCAGTGCTAGTTATAGAGTCAGCGACGAGCAGTACTTC. This translates into CSASYRVSDEQYF.

The V call is TRBV27, the J call TRBJ2-5; 8 nucleotides match TRBD1. Germline loops: CDR1 MNHEY, CDR2 SMNVEV (reference sequence). The CDR3 is 17 amino acids. V lost 6 bases and J lost 5; bases outside the gene matches: 17. The CDR3 here is CASRPTNLGQGRETQYF. CDR3 DNA: TGTGCCAGCAGACCAACAAACTTAGGACAGGGCAGGGAGACCCAGTACTTC.

This clone was detected only a few times. The gene calls are TRBV18 and TRBJ1-1; 7 bases map to TRBD1. Germline trimming cut 0 bases from V and 5 bases from J; bases unmatched to any gene: 6. Germline V gene lookup returns CDR1 KGHSH and CDR2 LQKENI. The CDR3 contains 15 residues. The CDR3 nucleotides are TGTGCCAGCTCACCACCGGAGGGGGCGAGTACTGAAGCTTTCTTT. Translated, it gives CASSPPEGASTEAFF.

This sequence joins TRBV14 and TRBJ2-6; 9 bases line up with TRBD1. The CDR3 length is 17 residues. V dropped 4 bases and J dropped 0; count of bases not matched to a gene: 4. In germline, CDR1 is SGHDN, CDR2 FVKESK. The CDR3 here is CASSPRDRASGANVLTF. For the CDR3, the DNA is TGTGCCAGCAGCCCGCGGGACAGGGCCTCTGGGGCCAACGTCCTGACTTTC.

This clone appeared once. The J gene is TRBJ1-6, the V gene TRBV5-1; D not resolved. Trimming removed 2 bases at V and 9 bases at J, with 6 bases between. CDR1 and CDR2 from the germline V gene are SGHRS and YFSETQ. The CDR3 consists of 12 residues. Here the CDR3 reads CASSFGSSPLHF. The DNA of the CDR3 is TGCGCCAGCAGCTTTGGCAGTTCACCCCTCCACTTT.

This chain joins TRBV6-5 and TRBJ2-4, with a tentative D call TRBD2 (6 bases). Germline V gene lookup returns CDR1 MNHEY and CDR2 SVGAGI. The CDR3 contains 15 residues. Trimming cost V 2 bases and J 3 bases, with 11 bases left between them. CDR3 DNA sequence: TGTGCCAGCAGTTACGGCGGGGTCGGCAAAAACATTCAGTACTTC. Its translation is CASSYGGVGKNIQYF.